The present T cell receptor beta chain was sequenced within a study of identical twins. TCRdb re-called the 5' RACE reads with MiXCR, one entry per CDR3 protein. The sample comprises more than 650,000 distinct CDR3 sequences, less than 7% of which are singletons, and around 1.7% rests with the top ten. The sample taken for sequencing was naive T cells sorted from blood. The sequence was collected from a young man in good health.

The CDR3, as DNA: TGTGCCAGCAAAAAGGGGCACAATGAGCAGTTCTTC. Residues: CASKKGHNEQFF. This chain joins TRBV6-5 and TRBJ2-1, with D possibly TRBD1 on 5 matching bases. The CDR3 spans 12 residues. Germline V lookup: CDR1 MNHEY, CDR2 SVGAGI. V lost 7 bases, J lost 5 bases, and 9 bases lay in between.